The 20 T cell receptor beta chains below were found in one sample sequenced in a study of blood T cells in healthy people across ages. Sample-barcoded 5' priming and a J-beta primer mix drove a second PCR of about 6 to 12 cycles. TCRdb reprocessed the 5' RACE reads via MiXCR and lists one record per CDR3 protein. The data show approximately 360,000 distinct CDR3 sequences, 45% to 60% seen once. Material: blood. The receptors stem from a man in his sixties in good health.

The chain has TRBV5-1 and TRBJ2-7; 11 bases align to TRBD2. With V trimmed by 4 bases and J by 2 bases, 8 bases remained unmatched. The length of the CDR3 is 16 residues. From germline, CDR1 is SGHRS and CDR2 YFSETQ. CDR3 sequence (DNA): TGCGCCAGCAGCGCCTACACTAGCGGGGGCCCCTACGAGCAGTACTTC. It codes for CASSAYTSGGPYEQYF.

The table lists this clonotype with a few counts. This rearrangement joins TRBV30 to TRBJ2-3; weak D call: TRBD2 (5 bases). V gave up 3 bases and J gave up 8 bases, with 12 bases separating them. The CDR3 is 12 residues long. CDR1 and CDR2 (germline): GTSNPN, SVGIG (reference sequence). The CDR3 spells CAWSADRGTQYF. Here the CDR3 DNA reads TGTGCCTGGAGCGCCGACCGGGGTACGCAGTATTTT. The whole variable domain, filled in from reference TRBV30 and TRBJ2-3, reads SQTIHQWPATLVQPVGSPLSLECTVEGTSNPNLYWYRQAAGRGLQLLFYSVGIGQISSEVPQNLSASRPQDRQFILSSKKLLLSDSGFYLCAWSADRGTQYFGPGTRLTVL.

In its sample, this clonotype was seen a few times. The rearrangement links TRBV28 to TRBJ2-7, with unresolved D. V was trimmed by 6 bases and J by 2 bases, leaving 5 bases between them. Germline CDR1 reads MDHEN; CDR2 reads SYDVKM. This CDR3 is 11 amino acids long. CDR3 in DNA: TGTGCCAGCAGAGAAGCCTACGAGCAGTACTTC. Its protein product is CASREAYEQYF. Using reference TRBV28 and TRBJ2-7 for the parts outside the CDR3, the full variable domain is DVKVTQSSRYLVKRTGEKVFLECVQDMDHENMFWYRQDPGLGLRLIYFSYDVKMKEKGDIPEGYSVSREKKERFSLILESASTNQTSMYLCASREAYEQYFGPGTRLTVT.

V usage is TRBV14 and J usage is TRBJ2-4; D unresolved. TRBJ2-7 matches the DNA end more closely, so the J call is doubtful. The CDR3 covers 14 residues. Germline-derived CDR1 and CDR2 are SGHDN and FVKESK. The CDR3 loop is CASSQLNRDYEQYF. CDR3 nucleotide sequence: TGTGCCAGCAGCCAATTGAACAGAGACTACGAGCAGTACTTC.

This rearrangement joins TRBV29-1 to TRBJ2-3; D call uncertain. The CDR3 extends over 12 amino acids. Germline V CDR1 and CDR2: SQVTM, ANQGSEA. The germline V and J ends were trimmed by 0 bases and 2 bases, with 3 bases remaining between them. CDR3: CSVEDNTDTQYF. DNA for the CDR3: TGCAGCGTTGAAGATAACACAGATACGCAGTATTTT.

This clonotype was counted only a few times. CDR3 sequence (DNA): TGTGCCAGCAGCTACCTCGGACAGGGAGGAGGAGAGACCCAGTACTTC. This gives the protein CASSYLGQGGGETQYF. The rearrangement joins TRBV7-2 to TRBJ2-5; 8 bases fit TRBD1. Germline CDR1 is SGHTA and CDR2 is FQGNSA. V was pared by 4 bases and J by 4 bases, with 11 bases of the junction left unmatched. The CDR3 length is 16 residues.

This clonotype has more than one count but fewer than ten. The chain combines TRBV2 with TRBJ1-2, with TRBD1 matching 7 bases. This CDR3 is built from 14 residues. The V and J ends lost 5 bases and 4 bases, in that order; junction bases with no gene match: 7. Germline CDR1 SNHLY, CDR2 FYNNEI. The DNA for the CDR3 is TGTGCCAGCAGTTACAGGGGTCTCGTCTATGGCTACACCTTC. Amino acids: CASSYRGLVYGYTF.

This clonotype was seen ten or more times. The chain has TRBV7-2 and TRBJ1-1; no firm D call. CDR1 is SGHTA and CDR2 is FQGNSA in the germline V gene. Trimming shortened V by 5 bases and J by 4 bases, and 8 bases separated the two germline ends. The CDR3 loop spans 12 amino acids. The CDR3 sequence: CASSPYITEAFF. Here the CDR3 DNA reads TGTGCCAGCAGCCCCTATATCACTGAAGCTTTCTTT.

This clonotype was detected only a few times. V is TRBV18 and J is TRBJ2-7; TRBD1 aligns across 8 bases. Germline V gene data show CDR1 as KGHSH and CDR2 as LQKENI. CDR3 length: 13 amino acids. The ends lost 5 bases at V and 3 bases at J; junction bases unmatched: 3. CDR3 residues: CASSRQGSYEQYF. DNA of the CDR3: TGTGCCAGCTCAAGACAGGGGAGCTACGAGCAGTACTTC.

J is TRBJ2-4 and V is TRBV29-1; D unresolved. Judging by the DNA end, TRBJ2-7 fits better; the J call may be wrong. The CDR3 consists of 12 residues. Germline CDR1 SQVTM, CDR2 ANQGSEA. The CDR3 bases are TGCAGCGTTGTAAGTGGGGTAAGCGAGCAGTACTTC. This codes for CSVVSGVSEQYF.

The chain uses TRBV20-1 and TRBJ2-6; D gene uncertain. This CDR3 has 15 amino acids. In germline, CDR1 is DFQATT, CDR2 SNEGSKA (reference sequence). V lost 0 bases and J lost 2, with 8 bases in between. In nucleotides, the CDR3 is TGCAGTGCTAGAGATCAATGGGCTGGGGCCAACGTCCTGACTTTC. Translating gives CSARDQWAGANVLTF.

The chain links TRBV4-3 to TRBJ2-3, with D maybe TRBD2 (5 bases). Germline CDR1 and CDR2: LGHNA and YSLEER. Between the trimmed V and J ends, which lost 5 bases and 5 bases, there was a span of 11 bases. The CDR3 is 13 amino acids. The CDR3 is CASSDTRGDTQYF. The CDR3 coding sequence is TGCGCCAGCAGCGACACCCGGGGAGATACGCAGTATTTT.

This clonotype showed up many times. The CDR3 region has the DNA TGTGCCATCCAAAACCTCCGCAATGAGCAGTTCTTC. Translation gives CAIQNLRNEQFF. The chain carries TRBV24-1 and TRBJ2-1; D gene ambiguous. Germline V gene lookup returns CDR1 KGHDR and CDR2 SFDVKD. V gave up 11 bases and J gave up 6 bases, with 13 bases separating them. This CDR3 is 12 amino acids long.

This clonotype has at least ten counts. CDR3: CASSQDGRASSTDTQYF. The CDR3 region has the DNA TGCGCCAGCAGCCAAGACGGGAGGGCCTCCTCCACAGATACGCAGTATTTT. The chain has TRBV4-3 and TRBJ2-3; 8 bases line up with TRBD2. The CDR3 length is 17 residues. The germline gives CDR1 LGHNA, CDR2 YSLEER. Germline trimming cut 0 bases from V and 2 bases from J; bases unmatched to any gene: 7.

V usage is TRBV29-1 and J usage is TRBJ1-5; D call uncertain. V lost 5 bases and J lost 4, with 15 bases in between. Germline loops: CDR1 SQVTM, CDR2 ANQGSEA. The CDR3 is 14 residues long. CDR3 in DNA: TGCAGCGTTAGGCTGGCAGGCACTAATCAGCCCCAGCATTTT. This gives the protein CSVRLAGTNQPQHF.

The chain has TRBV11-2 and TRBJ2-7; no definite D call. Trimming removed 0 bases at V and 3 bases at J, with 9 bases between. This CDR3 has 14 residues. The V gene's germline CDR1 is SGHAT and CDR2 FQNNGV. The CDR3 DNA reads TGTGCCAGCAGCTTAGATATAGGTCGCTACGAGCAGTACTTC. It encodes CASSLDIGRYEQYF.

This clonotype showed up many times. The rearrangement uses TRBV4-3 and TRBJ2-6; D is uncertain. This CDR3 spans 16 amino acids. V lost 0 bases and J lost 0, with 6 bases in between. Germline lookup yields CDR1 LGHNA and CDR2 YSLEER. The DNA for the CDR3 is TGCGCCAGCAGCCAAGATGCAGGCTCTGGGGCCAACGTCCTGACTTTC. Encoded protein: CASSQDAGSGANVLTF.

The gene calls are TRBV12-3 or TRBV12-4 and TRBJ2-4; 7 bases align to TRBD2. The DNA end is more similar to TRBJ2-7, so the J call may be wrong. This CDR3 spans 17 amino acids. As DNA, the CDR3 is TGTGCCAGCAGTCCTCTTAGGGGCGGGAGAAATCCCTACGAGCAGTACTTC. Residues: CASSPLRGGRNPYEQYF.

This clonotype showed up many times. The chain is built from TRBV11-2 and TRBJ2-1, with D perhaps TRBD1 or TRBD2 (7 bases each). The CDR3 runs 15 residues. Germline V gene sequence: CDR1 SGHAT, CDR2 FQNNGV. The V end lost 5 bases, the J end lost 6 bases, and 17 bases lay between the germline ends. Here the CDR3 DNA reads TGTGCCAGCAGCCCTCAGGGGGGGAGGGTCAATGAGCAGTTCTTC. This sequence encodes CASSPQGGRVNEQFF.

This clonotype was observed many times. CDR3 sequence: CASSDRLTGFSYEQYF. The CDR3, as DNA: TGTGCCAGCAGTGACAGATTGACAGGGTTCTCCTACGAGCAGTACTTC. This chain links TRBV2 with TRBJ2-7, with 7 bases identical to TRBD1. CDR1 is SNHLY, CDR2 FYNNEI, per germline. The CDR3 sequence is 16 residues long. With 3 bases clipped from V and 0 bases from J, the junction kept 8 bases outside the gene matches.